Described below is a single T cell receptor (beta chain) sequence and its context. TCRdb's table, derived via immunoSEQ multiplex PCR, lists solely in-frame clones and lacks some. This sample yields about 86,000 clones, of which 91% are seen a single time; around 2% belongs to the top ten. This record belongs to a study of T cell changes during pregnancy in multiple sclerosis. Germline CDR1 and CDR2: SGHTA and FQGTGA. Trimming at V came to 5 bases and at J to 5 bases, leaving 12 bases not matched to a gene. The CDR3 is made up of 16 amino acids. The J gene is TRBJ2-3, the V gene TRBV7-3, with 8 bases matching TRBD2. The sequence derives from a female donor in good health, enrolled as a control in a pregnancy study. The sequencing used peripheral blood, collected in the first trimester of pregnancy. The CDR3 is CASSINGGGAGDTQYF. As DNA, the CDR3 is TGTGCCAGCAGCATAAACGGGGGGGGCGCGGGAGATACGCAGTATTTT.